One and the same sample provided the 9 T cell receptor beta chains below, sequenced in a study of cytomegalovirus exposure and HLA in healthy donors. PCR involved 60 Vbeta and 13 Jbeta primers. Using immunoSEQ multiplex PCR, the repertoire was profiled, and TCRdb retains in-frame clones only, with some absent. The sample holds over 100,000 clones, 80% to 85% seen once. Sequenced material: PBMCs. The receptors were sampled from a woman in her forties or fifties in good health and CMV-seropositive.

This chain uses TRBV29-1 with TRBJ1-2, with 7 positions matching TRBD1. The CDR3 has 12 residues. Germline V gene data show CDR1 as SQVTM and CDR2 as ANQGSEA. The V gene end was trimmed by 7 bases and the J gene end by 4 bases; junction bases not matched to a gene: 6. The CDR3 coding sequence is TGCAGCGCCCTGACAGGGCCCTATGGCTACACCTTC. Its protein product is CSALTGPYGYTF.

This clone came up once. This chain joins TRBV5-1 and TRBJ2-2; no clear D. This CDR3 is built from 15 residues. CDR1 is SGHRS and CDR2 is YFSETQ in the germline V gene. V lost 9 bases and J 2 bases, leaving 17 bases between the germline ends. The CDR3 protein is CATRPGSTNTGELFF. CDR3 nucleotide sequence: TGCGCCACTAGACCTGGATCAACTAACACCGGGGAGCTGTTTTTT.

The sample holds one count of this clone. J is TRBJ2-1 and V is TRBV6-5, with a tentative D call TRBD2 (6 bases). Germline V lookup: CDR1 MNHEY, CDR2 SVGAGI. The CDR3 contains 16 residues. V lost 0 bases and J lost 4, with 13 bases in between. DNA for the CDR3: TGTGCCAGCAGTTACTCGGGGGGAGCCACATACAATGAGCAGTTCTTC. It codes for CASSYSGGATYNEQFF.

V gene TRBV2 combines with J gene TRBJ1-1, with 7 positions matching TRBD1. The CDR3 length is 15 residues. Germline lookup yields CDR1 SNHLY and CDR2 FYNNEI. V dropped 7 bases and J dropped 2; count of bases not matched to a gene: 10. CDR3 DNA: TGTGCCAGCAAGAACCTGGGACAGCTAAACACTGAAGCTTTCTTT. It is translated as CASKNLGQLNTEAFF. Combining the CDR3 with reference TRBV2 and TRBJ1-1 gives the whole variable domain EPEVTQTPSHQVTQMGQEVILRCVPISNHLYFYWYRQILGQKVEFLVSFYNNEISEKSEIFDDQFSVERPDGSNFTLKIRSTKLEDSAMYFCASKNLGQLNTEAFFGQGTRLTVV.

The rearrangement uses TRBV2 and TRBJ2-5, with TRBD2 matching over 12 bases. V gave up 8 bases and J gave up 5 bases; unmatched junction bases: 6. Germline V gives CDR1 SNHLY, CDR2 FYNNEI. The CDR3 length is 14 residues. The CDR3 here is CASDGLAGGETQYF. CDR3 DNA sequence: TGTGCCAGCGATGGGCTAGCGGGGGGGGAGACCCAGTACTTC.

The V gene is TRBV5-1, the J gene TRBJ2-4; TRBD2 matches at 7 bases. J lost 7 bases, V lost 1 base, and 5 bases had no gene match. Per germline, CDR1 SGHRS and CDR2 YFSETQ. The CDR3 has 14 residues. In DNA, the CDR3 is TGCGCCAGCAGCTTGTGGGAGGGCGGGAACATTCAGTACTTC. Its protein product is CASSLWEGGNIQYF.

The CDR3: CASSVWDREGTEAFF. CDR3 coding DNA: TGTGCCAGCAGCGTCTGGGACAGGGAGGGGACTGAAGCTTTCTTT. The chain has TRBV9 and TRBJ1-1; TRBD1 agrees at 9 bases. This CDR3 is built from 15 residues. Unmatched junction bases numbered 7, after V lost 2 bases and J lost 5 bases. The V gene's germline CDR1 is SGDLS and CDR2 YYNGEE.

V gene TRBV7-9 combines with J gene TRBJ1-1; D gene ambiguous. Trimming cost V 2 bases and J 1 base, with 11 bases left between them. CDR1 is SEHNR and CDR2 is FQNEAQ in the germline V gene (reference sequence). This CDR3 has 15 residues. The CDR3 DNA follows: TGTGCCAGCAGCTTATCCCGACTACAGAACACTGAAGCTTTCTTT. Translating it yields CASSLSRLQNTEAFF.

This chain connects TRBV5-1 to TRBJ2-3, with 12 bases aligning to TRBD2. The CDR3 runs to 17 residues. CDR1 SGHRS and CDR2 YFSETQ come from the germline V gene. V was pared by 4 bases and J by 4 bases, with 10 bases of the junction left unmatched. This CDR3 reads CASSVTTSGSPADTQYF. CDR3 nucleotides: TGCGCCAGCAGCGTGACGACTAGCGGGAGCCCCGCAGATACGCAGTATTTT.